The clone carrying this T cell receptor beta chain came up once. The V end was cut by 1 base, the J end by 6 bases, with 9 bases between. This CDR3 is 14 amino acids long. Germline lookup yields CDR1 LGHNA and CDR2 YNFKEQ. The sample originates from a study of blood T cell repertoires in COVID-19. Original methodology: The authors estimated nucleated cell counts from reference gene primer amplification. Produced via immunoSEQ multiplex PCR; TCRdb's table is partial and in-frame only. V and J calls and clone size are as listed in that table; D and trimming were resolved from the DNA. The table lists 300,000 or so clones, 80% to 90% of them singletons.

The chain couples TRBV4-2 to TRBJ1-4; D remains ambiguous. The receptor was derived from a man aged 45 to 65 with active or convalescent COVID-19. Sequenced input: peripheral blood. The CDR3, as DNA: TGTGCCAGCAGCCAAGTCAGCGGGGATGAAAAACTGTTTTTT. Its translation is CASSQVSGDEKLFF.